This is a list of T cell receptor beta chains from one sample in a study of early T cells in non-severe SARS-CoV-2 infection. One entry per CDR3 protein, called by TCRdb with MiXCR from the 5' RACE reads. The data hold about 100,000 distinct CDR3 sequences, with roughly 13% observed a single time. The material sequenced was whole blood. These receptors all come from an adult who was a healthcare worker with PCR-confirmed SARS-CoV-2 infection or an uninfected control (not recorded which). CDR3s include the opening cysteine and the closing phenylalanine or tryptophan. A D gene is named only where the DNA matches it firmly. A row's size may be missing; if present it is once, few, many or a size class.

-	TRBV11-3	TRBJ2-3	few	CASSLARGSDTQYF	TGTGCCAGCAGCTTAGCCCGGGGCTCAGATACGCAGTATTTT
TRBD2	TRBV6-2/TRBV6-3	TRBJ2-3	once	CASSYQGLVNFTDTQYF	TGTGCCAGCAGCTACCAGGGACTAGTCAACTTCACAGATACGCAGTATTTT
-	TRBV7-2	TRBJ2-1	few	CASSLDPGSYNEQFF	TGTGCCAGCAGCTTAGATCCGGGGTCCTACAATGAGCAGTTCTTC
TRBD2	TRBV3-1	TRBJ2-7	many	CASSHQRGREQYF	TGTGCCAGCAGCCACCAGCGGGGGCGCGAGCAGTACTTC
-	TRBV24-1	TRBJ1-2	many	CATSDTNFDGYTF	TGTGCCACCAGTGATACGAATTTCGACGGCTACACCTTC
TRBD1	TRBV29-1	TRBJ2-5	-	CSPTRTGVSQETQYF	TGCAGCCCTACTCGGACAGGGGTCTCCCAAGAGACCCAGTACTTC
-	TRBV24-1	TRBJ2-3	many	CATSDLRLGSTDTQYF	TGTGCCACCAGTGATTTGCGATTAGGGTCGACAGATACGCAGTATTTT
-	TRBV11-2	TRBJ2-5	-	CASSLPGSSLAQYF	TGTGCCAGCAGCTTACCGGGGAGCAGTTTGGCCCAGTACTTC
TRBD1	TRBV7-2	TRBJ2-4	many	CASSLLGGAAKNIQYF	TGTGCCAGCAGCCTACTAGGGGGCGCAGCCAAAAACATTCAGTACTTC
TRBD1	TRBV19	TRBJ1-2	many	CASQGDTPNYGYTF	TGTGCCTCCCAGGGGGACACCCCTAACTATGGCTACACCTTC
-	TRBV12-3/TRBV12-4	TRBJ2-5	once	CASRSESHQTPQQETQYF	TGTGCCAGCAGATCCGAATCGCATCAGACACCCCAGCAAGAGACCCAGTACTTC
-	TRBV28	TRBJ1-2	-	CASRGQGYGYTF	TGTGCCAGCAGGGGCCAGGGTTATGGCTACACCTTC
TRBD1	TRBV7-7	TRBJ1-5	few	CASSYWDSPARNQPQHF	TGTGCCAGCAGCTATTGGGACAGCCCCGCCCGTAATCAGCCCCAGCATTTT
-	TRBV29-1	TRBJ1-2	few	CSVEEGGYTF	TGCAGCGTTGAAGAGGGTGGCTACACCTTC